This entry describes one T cell receptor (beta chain). Its antigen remains unknown. This entry is derived from a study of T cell responses to AZD1222 COVID-19 vaccine. Points from the study as a whole: White British ancestry dominated among donors, who included more females, and clonal diversity was possibly underestimated.

V trimming: 6 bases; J trimming: 8 bases; junction bases outside the gene matches: 7. CDR1 and CDR2 from the germline V gene are MNHEY and SMNVEV (reference sequence). The CDR3 is 13 residues long. The repertoire was sequenced with immunoSEQ multiplex PCR; TCRdb's copy has only in-frame clones and lacks some. The sample lists 90,000 to 150,000 clones, around 87% occurring once. The rearrangement uses TRBV27 and TRBJ1-2; 9 bases map to TRBD1. This clonotype was sampled from an adult who received the AZD1222 COVID-19 vaccine. This sample comprised peripheral blood, obtained 28 days after the second AZD1222 dose. CDR3 nucleotide sequence: TGTGCCAGCAGACAGACAGGGGGTGTAGGCTACACCTTC. This translates into CASRQTGGVGYTF.